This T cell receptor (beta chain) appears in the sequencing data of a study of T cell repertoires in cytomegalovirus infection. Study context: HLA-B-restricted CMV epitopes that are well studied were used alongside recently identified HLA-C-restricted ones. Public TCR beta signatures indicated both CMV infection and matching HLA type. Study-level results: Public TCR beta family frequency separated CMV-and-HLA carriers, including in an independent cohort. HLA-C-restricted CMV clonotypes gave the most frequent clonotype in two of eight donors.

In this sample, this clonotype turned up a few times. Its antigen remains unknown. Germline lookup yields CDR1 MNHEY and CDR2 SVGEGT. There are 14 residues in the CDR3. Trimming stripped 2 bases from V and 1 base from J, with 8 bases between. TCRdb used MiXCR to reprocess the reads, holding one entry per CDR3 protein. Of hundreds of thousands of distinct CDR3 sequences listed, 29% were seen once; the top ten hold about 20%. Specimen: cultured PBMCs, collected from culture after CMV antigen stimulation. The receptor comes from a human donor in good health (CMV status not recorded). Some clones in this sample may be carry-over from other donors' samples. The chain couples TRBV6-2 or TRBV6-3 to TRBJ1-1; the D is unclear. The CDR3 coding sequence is TGTGCCAGCAGTTACGGAAGTAGGAACACTGAAGCTTTCTTT. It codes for CASSYGSRNTEAFF.